This T cell receptor beta chain derives from a study of OX40 agonist ivuxolimab in advanced cancers. This clone is a singleton in its sample. Its antigen is as yet unknown. Sequenced by immunoSEQ multiplex PCR; TCRdb stores in-frame clones only, minus some. The table records roughly 13,000 clones, 75% to 95% of them present only once. Study-wide points: Among the nonresponders, some also had low normalized T-cell clonal expansion.

CDR1 LGHNA and CDR2 YSLEER come from the germline V gene. This CDR3 is 15 amino acids long. Here the sequenced sample was CD4+ or CD8+ T cells sorted from blood, taken in a trial of the OX40 agonist ivuxolimab. The TCR was taken from an adult with an advanced solid tumor such as melanoma, head and neck, liver or kidney cancer. The chain has TRBV4-3 and TRBJ2-5, with 10 bases aligning to TRBD1. Near its end, the DNA agrees better with TRBJ2-7, so the J call may be wrong. The CDR3 protein is CASSQPGQGFYEQYF. In DNA form, the CDR3 reads TGCGCCAGCAGCCAGCCGGGACAGGGGTTCTACGAGCAGTACTTC.